This is a list of T cell receptor beta chains from one sample in a study of shared clonotypes between healthy human individuals. TCRdb's table, derived via immunoSEQ multiplex PCR, lists solely in-frame clones and lacks some. The repertoire holds approximately 2.1 million clones, with 80% to 95% as singletons. The sequenced sample was naive CD4+ T cells from PBMCs. All receptors derive from a man aged 18 to 29 in good health. Some clones in this sample may be carry-over from other donors' samples. Each CDR3 is given with its conserved first and last residue. D genes are given only for firm matches. Not all rows give a size; the values are once, few, many and, for expanded clones, a class.

size,J,D,V,CDR3,DNA
.,TRBJ2-4,TRBD1,TRBV5-4,CASSPGQSLAKNIQYF,TGTGCCAGCAGCCCGGGACAGAGCCTAGCCAAAAACATTCAGTACTTC
.,TRBJ1-5,TRBD1,TRBV25-1,CASSERDREAQHF,TGTGCCAGCAGTGAAAGGGACAGGGAGGCCCAGCATTTT
.,TRBJ1-1,.,TRBV28,CASSFLGAPEAFF,TGTGCCAGCAGTTTCCTGGGAGCGCCTGAAGCTTTCTTT
once,TRBJ1-2,.,TRBV5-1,CASSLAGSYGYTF,TGCGCCAGCAGCTTGGCTGGTTCCTATGGCTACACCTTC
.,TRBJ2-1,.,TRBV5-1,CASSLLWSSYNEQFF,TGCGCCAGCAGCTTGTTGTGGAGCTCCTACAATGAGCAGTTCTTC
once,TRBJ2-1,.,TRBV28,CASSLQVRPPFF,TGTGCCAGCAGCCTTCAGGTCCGGCCCCCGTTCTTC
.,TRBJ2-7,.,TRBV2,CASSKTPGLNYEQYF,TGTGCCAGCAGTAAAACTCCGGGACTGAACTACGAGCAGTACTTC
once,TRBJ2-1,TRBD2,TRBV25-1,CASSLADEQFF,TGTGCCAGCAGTCTAGCGGATGAGCAGTTCTTC
few,TRBJ1-5,TRBD1,TRBV30,CAWRGTGAGQPQHF,TGTGCCTGGAGGGGGACAGGGGCGGGTCAGCCCCAGCATTTT
.,TRBJ1-3,.,TRBV7-2,CASSTQGFPWSTIYF,TGTGCCAGCAGCACCCAGGGGTTCCCTTGGAGCACCATATATTTT
.,TRBJ1-2,.,TRBV30,CAWSVSRASNYGYTF,TGTGCCTGGAGTGTATCCCGGGCCTCTAACTATGGCTACACCTTC
.,TRBJ2-7,.,TRBV5-6,CASSTLAHYEQYF,TGTGCCAGCAGTACCCTAGCGCACTACGAGCAGTACTTC
.,TRBJ1-2,TRBD1,TRBV28,CASSSLRTGNFYGYTF,TGTGCCAGCAGTTCTCTTCGGACAGGAAATTTCTATGGCTACACCTTC
few,TRBJ1-1,.,TRBV29-1,CSVERLIPEAFF,TGCAGCGTTGAGCGACTGATCCCTGAAGCTTTCTTT
.,TRBJ1-1,.,TRBV5-1,CASSLVGAGGTEAFF,TGCGCCAGCAGCTTGGTAGGTGCGGGGGGGACTGAAGCTTTCTTT
.,TRBJ2-1,.,TRBV2,CASSLDFTNEQFF,TGTGCCAGCAGTTTGGACTTCACCAATGAGCAGTTCTTC
.,TRBJ2-1,TRBD2,TRBV27,CASSLSYALAIYNEQFF,TGTGCCAGCAGTTTATCGTACGCACTAGCGATATACAATGAGCAGTTCTTC
.,TRBJ2-5,TRBD2,TRBV15,CATSRGGLVETQYF,TGTGCCACCAGCAGGGGGGGACTAGTGGAGACCCAGTACTTC
.,TRBJ2-6,.,TRBV5-1,CASSLGVSAGANVLTF,TGCGCCAGCAGCTTGGGGGTGAGCGCTGGGGCCAACGTCCTGACTTTC
.,TRBJ2-3,TRBD1,TRBV29-1,CSAGWDRGRDTQYF,TGCAGCGCAGGCTGGGACAGGGGTCGAGATACGCAGTATTTT
.,TRBJ2-7,TRBD1,TRBV5-1,CASSVDRGSSEQYF,TGCGCCAGCAGCGTAGACAGGGGGTCCTCCGAGCAGTACTTC
.,TRBJ2-1,.,TRBV6-5,CASSLTGPSSYNEQFF,TGTGCCAGCAGTTTGACGGGCCCCAGCTCCTACAATGAGCAGTTCTTC
.,TRBJ2-7,TRBD1,TRBV19,CASRGTGIYEQYF,TGTGCCAGTAGGGGGACAGGTATCTACGAGCAGTACTTC
.,TRBJ2-3,.,TRBV4-3,CASSQDLWSTDTQYF,TGCGCCAGCAGCCAAGATTTGTGGAGCACAGATACGCAGTATTTT
.,TRBJ2-7,TRBD2,TRBV18,CASSPGLAETYEQYF,TGTGCCAGCTCACCGGGACTAGCGGAAACCTACGAGCAGTACTTC
.,TRBJ2-3,.,TRBV29-1,CSVEVLSTNTQYF,TGCAGCGTTGAAGTTCTCAGCACAAATACGCAGTATTTT
.,TRBJ2-7,.,TRBV13,CASSPQGYEQYF,TGTGCCAGCAGCCCCCAAGGCTACGAGCAGTACTTC
once,TRBJ1-2,.,TRBV9,CASSVATGYYGYTF,TGTGCCAGCAGCGTAGCTACCGGCTACTATGGCTACACCTTC
.,TRBJ1-2,.,TRBV4-1,CASSQDRVYGYTF,TGCGCCAGCAGCCAAGACAGGGTATATGGCTACACCTTC
.,TRBJ2-2,.,TRBV7-3,CASSLDASTGELFF,TGTGCCAGCAGCTTAGATGCCTCCACCGGGGAGCTGTTTTTT
.,TRBJ1-1,TRBD1,TRBV28,CASSLDRVTEAFF,TGTGCCAGCAGCTTGGACAGGGTAACTGAAGCTTTCTTT
.,TRBJ2-2,.,TRBV30,CAWGAGTANTGELFF,TGTGCCTGGGGTGCGGGGACAGCGAACACCGGGGAGCTGTTTTTT
.,TRBJ2-4,.,TRBV7-2,CASSLGVAKNIQYF,TGTGCCAGCAGCTTAGGAGTAGCCAAAAACATTCAGTACTTC
.,TRBJ1-1,.,TRBV10-3,CAISEGPGPLNTEAFF,TGTGCCATCAGTGAAGGCCCAGGGCCCTTGAACACTGAAGCTTTCTTT
.,TRBJ2-7,.,TRBV6-5,CASSYSGFGSYEQYF,TGTGCCAGCAGTTACTCGGGGTTCGGGTCCTACGAGCAGTACTTC
.,TRBJ2-7,.,TRBV28,CASSADSLEQYF,TGTGCCAGCAGTGCAGACTCCCTCGAGCAGTACTTC
.,TRBJ1-2,TRBD1,TRBV2,CASSPGGVGYTF,TGTGCCAGCAGTCCAGGGGGAGTGGGTTACACCTTC
.,TRBJ2-2,.,TRBV6-1,CASDGLANTGELFF,TGTGCCAGCGACGGACTGGCGAACACCGGGGAGCTGTTTTTT
.,TRBJ2-1,TRBD2,TRBV11-3,CASSLGRWGTSGRYNEQFF,TGTGCCAGCAGCTTAGGACGGTGGGGGACTAGCGGGAGGTACAATGAGCAGTTCTTC
.,TRBJ2-1,.,TRBV5-1,CASSSLMNVNNEQFF,TGCGCCAGCAGCTCTCTGATGAATGTTAACAATGAGCAGTTCTTC
.,TRBJ1-1,TRBD1,TRBV25-1,CASGQAGVNTEAFF,TGTGCCAGCGGACAGGCGGGGGTGAACACTGAAGCTTTCTTT
.,TRBJ1-2,TRBD1,TRBV25-1,CASSGTVYGYTF,TGTGCCAGCAGCGGGACAGTGTATGGCTACACCTTC
.,TRBJ2-5,.,TRBV7-8,CASRPIRSGETQYF,TGTGCCAGCAGGCCAATAAGGAGTGGAGAGACCCAGTACTTC
.,TRBJ2-5,TRBD2,TRBV7-9,CASSFPNGAGRGETQYF,TGTGCCAGCAGCTTTCCCAATGGCGCAGGGAGGGGAGAGACCCAGTACTTC
once,TRBJ1-1,TRBD1,TRBV28,CASSTRQGSAFF,TGTGCCAGCAGTACCCGACAGGGGTCTGCTTTCTTT
.,TRBJ1-1,.,TRBV7-2,CASSLLGGDTEAFF,TGTGCCAGCAGCCTCTTGGGGGGGGACACTGAAGCTTTCTTT
.,TRBJ2-1,TRBD2,TRBV7-8,CASSLGTSGGTFGEQFF,TGTGCCAGCAGCTTAGGTACTAGCGGGGGGACGTTCGGTGAGCAGTTCTTC
.,TRBJ2-3,TRBD2,TRBV5-1,CASSLQLAPDTQYF,TGCGCCAGCAGCCTCCAACTAGCGCCAGATACGCAGTATTTT
.,TRBJ2-2,TRBD1,TRBV10-1,CASPTGDGELFF,TGCGCCAGCCCTACAGGGGATGGGGAGCTGTTTTTT
.,TRBJ1-3,TRBD1,TRBV4-1,CASSHLQGSGNTIYF,TGCGCCAGCAGCCACTTACAGGGGTCTGGGAACACCATATATTTT
.,TRBJ2-4,TRBD1,TRBV29-1,CSAGQGSIQYF,TGCAGCGCGGGACAGGGGAGCATTCAGTACTTC
.,TRBJ2-4,.,TRBV7-9,CASSLGGLAKNIQYF,TGTGCCAGCAGCTTAGGTGGCTTAGCCAAAAACATTCAGTACTTC